The present T cell receptor beta chain was sequenced within a study of cytomegalovirus exposure and HLA in healthy donors. Whole-study results and caveats: It was reported in a later analysis that an Asian-associated ancestry cluster showed fewer N-insertions than the 666-donor mean. Productive status was seen about 90% or about 30% of the time for most TCR beta V segments in an earlier analysis.

The CDR3 has 14 amino acids. Germline-derived CDR1 and CDR2 are MNHEY and SVGAGI. V was cut by 0 bases and J by 10 bases, with 10 bases left in between. Only a few counts were recorded for this clone. Its antigen remains unidentified. It was with 60 Vbeta and 13 Jbeta primers that the PCR ran. Assay used: immunoSEQ multiplex PCR; TCRdb lists only in-frame clones, some missing. The sample consists of approximately 150,000 clones, roughly 80% of them appearing once. The receptor was isolated from a woman between 18 and 30 years old in good health and CMV-seropositive. Sequenced material: PBMCs. This rearrangement joins TRBV6-5 to TRBJ2-6, with D perhaps matching TRBD2 (6 bases). CDR3 residues: CASSYSPGVNVLTF. CDR3 nucleotide sequence: TGTGCCAGCAGTTACTCGCCGGGGGTGAACGTCCTGACTTTC.